These 12 T cell receptor beta chains were all obtained from the same sample, sequenced in a study of cytomegalovirus exposure and HLA in healthy donors. Use of 60 Vbeta and 13 Jbeta primers characterized the PCR. The method was immunoSEQ multiplex PCR; TCRdb's version includes in-frame clones alone and lacks a portion of them. The profile covers 150,000 to 200,000 clones, with approximately 84% appearing a single time and 0.25% to 0.3% taken by the ten largest. Sample: PBMCs. All receptors come from a boy younger than 18 in good health and CMV-seronegative.

The chain combines TRBV6-1 with TRBJ2-3; weak D call: TRBD2 (6 bases). V was pared by 2 bases and J by 5 bases, with 20 bases between. This CDR3 is built from 17 residues. Germline V gene data show CDR1 as MNHNS and CDR2 as SASEGT. CDR3: CASSETRQGWGGDTQYF. The CDR3 DNA reads TGTGCCAGCAGTGAAACCCGCCAGGGATGGGGAGGAGATACGCAGTATTTT.

This clone was seen once. The V call is TRBV13, the J call TRBJ1-2; D call uncertain. V dropped 4 bases and J dropped 3 bases, with 9 bases sitting between them. The germline gives CDR1 PRHDT, CDR2 FYEKMQ (reference sequence). The CDR3 is 13 amino acids. CDR3 nucleotide sequence: TGTGCCAGCAGCTCGGGCGGGGACTATGGCTACACCTTC. Translated: CASSSGGDYGYTF.

The rearrangement uses TRBV2 and TRBJ2-7, with 7 bases identical to TRBD1. This CDR3 has 15 residues. Germline V gene data show CDR1 as SNHLY and CDR2 as FYNNEI. J gave up 2 bases and V 5 bases, and 9 bases lay outside the gene matches. CDR3 residues: CASSRTGMTPYEQYF. The CDR3, as DNA: TGTGCCAGCAGTAGGACAGGTATGACTCCCTACGAGCAGTACTTC.

Note on this clone: Other DNA sequences from this sample encode an identical CDR3 as well. V and J are TRBV7-9 and TRBJ1-1; unclear D gene. V gave up 5 bases and J gave up 1 base, with 5 bases separating them. Germline V lookup: CDR1 SEHNR, CDR2 FQNEAQ (reference sequence). The CDR3 covers 12 residues. The CDR3 DNA reads as TGTGCCAGCAGCCGAGGGAACACTGAAGCTTTCTTT. Encoded protein: CASSRGNTEAFF.

This sequence joins TRBV2 and TRBJ2-5; possible D gene TRBD2, 6 bases. Trimming removed 3 bases at V and 2 bases at J, with 13 bases between. This CDR3 has 15 amino acids. Germline V CDR1 and CDR2: SNHLY, FYNNEI. The CDR3, as DNA: TGTGCCAGCAGTGAGTCTAGCGTCCCGCAAGAGACCCAGTACTTC. Protein product: CASSESSVPQETQYF.

In regard to this clone: Other nucleotide sequences from this sample produce the same CDR3. The CDR3 bases are TGTGCCAGCAGAATGACAGGTCCAGAGACCCAGTACTTC. Translation: CASRMTGPETQYF. V usage is TRBV6-1 and J usage is TRBJ2-5, with D possibly matching TRBD1 (6 bases). The V gene's germline CDR1 is MNHNS and CDR2 SASEGT. With 6 bases removed from V and 4 bases from J, the gap between germline ends came to 12 bases. This CDR3 is 13 amino acids long.

The CDR3 DNA reads as TGCGCCAGCAGCTTGGACGGGAGCCGCCCGGGGAATGAGCAGTTCTTC. It is translated as CASSLDGSRPGNEQFF. J is TRBJ2-1 and V is TRBV5-1, with D tentatively TRBD2 (6 bases). The V and J ends lost 0 bases and 7 bases respectively, with 17 bases between them. This CDR3 has 16 residues. CDR1 and CDR2 from the germline V gene are SGHRS and YFSETQ.

A note on this clone: A read error may produce the germline difference seen at one junction end. In DNA form, the CDR3 reads TGTTCCAGCAGCTTAGAGGGGGCTCCTGGAAACACCATATATTTT. Translated: CSSSLEGAPGNTIYF. This chain links TRBV7-9 with TRBJ1-3, with TRBD1 matching over 7 bases. The CDR3 is 15 amino acids. Germline V gene sequence: CDR1 SEHNR, CDR2 FQNEAQ (reference sequence).

J is TRBJ2-7 and V is TRBV6-1; possible D gene TRBD1, 5 bases. CDR1 is MNHNS and CDR2 is SASEGT in the germline V gene. CDR3 length: 15 residues. The germline V and J ends were trimmed by 5 bases and 2 bases, with 16 bases remaining between them. The CDR3 nucleotides read TGTGCCAGCAGTCTTCCCGCAGGGCGGCCCTACGAGCAGTACTTC. Encoded protein: CASSLPAGRPYEQYF.

This sequence joins TRBV7-6 and TRBJ2-7; 8 bases line up with TRBD2. Losses at the gene ends were 1 base for V and 4 bases for J; bases not matched to a gene: 9. In germline, CDR1 is SGHVS, CDR2 FNYEAQ. CDR3 length equals 16 residues. CDR3 sequence reads: CASSLGAGGIMYEQYF. The CDR3 DNA follows: TGTGCCAGCAGCTTAGGCGCGGGAGGAATTATGTACGAGCAGTACTTC.

This clone was seen a few times. The J gene is TRBJ1-6, the V gene TRBV5-1, with D possibly matching TRBD1 (5 bases). Germline CDR1 is SGHRS and CDR2 is YFSETQ. The CDR3 contains 15 residues. Trimming shortened V by 0 bases and J by 6 bases, and 10 bases separated the two germline ends. CDR3 in amino acids: CASSLGGTPNSPLHF. Here the CDR3 DNA reads TGCGCCAGCAGCTTGGGAGGGACTCCTAATTCACCCCTCCACTTT.

The J gene is TRBJ1-2, the V gene TRBV28; the D is unclear. The CDR3 covers 15 residues. From germline, CDR1 is MDHEN and CDR2 SYDVKM. Trimming removed 4 bases from V and 6 bases from J, with 18 bases in between. CDR3 DNA: TGTGCCAGCAGTTCCGATGGAGGGTTCAGAGATGGCTACACCTTC. Encoded protein: CASSSDGGFRDGYTF.